The T cell receptor beta chain under discussion was sequenced for a study of blood T cell repertoires in COVID-19. Overall study: Collection of acute and convalescent COVID-19 samples took place in the United States, Italy and Spain. PBMCs, B-cell-depleted T cells, or T cells were the source of the cDNA or gDNA that made up the material.

Germline assignment: CDR1 SGHTA and CDR2 FQGTGA. This CDR3 contains 15 residues. V shed 3 bases and J 6 bases; nucleotides not matched to a gene: 5. As handled by the study authors: Reference gene primer amplification yielded estimated nucleated cell counts. Assay: immunoSEQ multiplex PCR; the TCRdb copy retains only in-frame clones and omits some. V and J calls and clone size are given by that table; D and trimming were obtained from the DNA. The table records around 200,000 clones, roughly 80% of them present only once. The sequenced material came from peripheral blood. The clonotype originates from a man aged 50-60 years who had recovered from COVID-19. V is TRBV7-3 and J is TRBJ1-6; 7 bases are a match to TRBD1. DNA of the CDR3: TGTGCCAGCAGCTTGCAGGGGGAAGGTAATTCACCCCTCCACTTT. This codes for CASSLQGEGNSPLHF.